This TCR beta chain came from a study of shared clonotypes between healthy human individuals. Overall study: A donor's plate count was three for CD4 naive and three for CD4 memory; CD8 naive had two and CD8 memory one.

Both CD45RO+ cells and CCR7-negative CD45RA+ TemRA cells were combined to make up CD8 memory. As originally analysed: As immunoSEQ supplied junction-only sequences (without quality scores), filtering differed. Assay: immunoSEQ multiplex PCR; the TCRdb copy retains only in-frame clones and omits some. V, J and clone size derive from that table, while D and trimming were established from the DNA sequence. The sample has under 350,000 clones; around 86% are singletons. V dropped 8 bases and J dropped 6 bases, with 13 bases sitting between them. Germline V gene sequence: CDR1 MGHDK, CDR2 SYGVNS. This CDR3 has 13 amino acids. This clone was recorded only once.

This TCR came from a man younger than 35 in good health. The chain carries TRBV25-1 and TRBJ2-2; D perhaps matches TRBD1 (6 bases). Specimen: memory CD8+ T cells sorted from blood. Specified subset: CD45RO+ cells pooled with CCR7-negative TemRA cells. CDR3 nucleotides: TGTGCCAGCTGGGGGCAGATGGCCGGGGAGCTGTTTTTT. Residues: CASWGQMAGELFF.